This T cell receptor beta chain appears in the sequencing data of a study of cytomegalovirus exposure and HLA in healthy donors (dated by TCRdb to the late 2010s). A note on the overall study: An earlier analysis of 587 of the donors reported roughly 270 Gb of sequence data and roughly 100 million unique TCR beta sequences from 150 million to 200 million T cells. An early release covering more than 500 HLA-typed donors comprised around 300 gigabases of sequencing data and tens of millions of unique TCR sequences. Among the approximately 430 genotyped donors, roughly 80% belonged to the genetic ancestry cluster associated with self-reported Caucasian donors. The study aimed to test whether cataloging public T cell receptors could reveal signatures of past pathogen exposure. Using immunosequencing, the study profiled T cell repertoires from 666 subjects and related those repertoires to cytomegalovirus serostatus. In addition to the first cohort of hundreds of subjects, a separate validation cohort of under 150 different subjects was used. High-throughput TCR immunosequencing, statistical association of individual TCRs with disease status, and machine learning were combined to predict cytomegalovirus infection status. A later analysis re-examined previously published TCR beta repertoires from over 500 donors and added high-resolution HLA genotyping to investigate patterns of TCR occurrence. Rather than using new phenotypic data, the later analysis identified candidate immune exposures from TCR beta sequences and from how often those sequences occurred across donors. An earlier analysis of several hundred of the donors applied high-throughput TCR beta sequencing to assess whether each TCR beta V gene segment acted as functional or pseudogenic. Donor age, sex, ethnicity and CMV serostatus were compiled alongside the repertoire data. A later genetic analysis used genome-wide SNP genotypes for about 55% of the 666 donors, treating that subset as a discovery cohort. All discovery cohort repertoires had been generated on a single sequencing platform. HLA typing included class I and class II loci at four-digit resolution. The number of typed donors differed by locus: roughly 620-640 for A, B, C, DRB1 and DQB1; approximately 520 for DQA1; roughly 600 for DPA1; and some 450 for DPB1. A few DR-DQ haplotypes were treated as single units for association and clustering because of strong linkage in the cohort. On average, about 200,000 unique TCR beta nucleotide sequences were sequenced per donor among more than 350 genotyped donors of the cohort, with 15% to 20% of those sequences being non-productive. What the work shows at the level of the full study, not this receptor alone: A few of the identified cytomegalovirus-associated TCR beta chains were confirmed in vitro to be specific for cytomegalovirus antigens. V-gene and J-gene trimming of TCR beta chains was associated with a missense DCLRE1C variant in a later genetic analysis, and the association was replicated in an independent cohort. A further reported finding was that TCR beta sequences accurately predicted the HLA-A and HLA-B alleles for most subjects in the first cohort. In a later genetic analysis, fewer N-insertions in productive TCRs were reported among donors in an Asian-associated ancestry cluster than the 666-donor mean. The presence/absence analyses assumed that sequencing depth was roughly uniform across donors, and that assumption may not be true. The study gave a list of 150 to 200 TCR beta chains associated with cytomegalovirus. A group of highly shared sequence variants was considered likely to be a technical artifact of the sequencing pipeline. Cytomegalovirus status was reported to be diagnosed by the classifier with high specificity and sensitivity in both the original and validation cohorts. Some IMGT-functional V segments, including TRBV6-2 and TRBV6-3, could not be told apart with the 87-base-pair reads, so those segments were excluded. In a later analysis, HLA-associated TCR beta chains showed more clonal expansion and lower generation probabilities than non-associated chains that were equally common. In a later analysis, TCR association rates were found to vary across HLA loci, with the most associated TCRs seen for DRB1 alleles and the fewest for HLA-C alleles. Because counts were too low, roughly 16 rarely observed V segments, including chromosome 9 orphons, were left out of the earlier analysis of some 600 of the donors. In an earlier analysis of about 550 of the donors, most TCR beta V segments were observed in productive rearrangements about 90% or about 30% of the time, broadly matching IMGT annotations. In a later analysis, most CMV-associated TCR beta chains were found to appear HLA-restricted, with HLA associations seemingly driven largely by CMV exposure. Several of the top co-occurrence clusters appeared to be linked to parvovirus B19, influenza, CMV and Epstein-Barr virus, according to a later analysis. In a later analysis, 15,000 to 20,000 TCR beta sequences were associated with specific HLA alleles at a false discovery rate of 0.05. The cohort was sequenced for TCR beta chains only, and without alpha or paired-chain data the features that could be detected were limited. Assigning TCR associations to individual alleles was difficult when HLA alleles, especially DR and DQ, strongly co-occurred. For the cohort, immune exposure information was limited to CMV serostatus. The authors suggested that the approach could potentially be extended to other disease states and immunological phenotypes. Linkage disequilibrium might explain the correlated functional status among segregating V segments, but an unknown experimental factor could not be excluded. While some public TCRs were present in many individuals, most TCR sequences turned up only very rarely across donors. Because some donors lacked HLA typing at each locus, the association tests relied only on the typed subset.

The cohort comprised fewer than 700 healthy bone marrow donors. Cohort members were all nominally healthy when sampled, although unrecorded immune exposures were likely present. The donor tested CMV seropositive and was one of the 289 seropositive cohort members. A peripheral blood sample was provided by each donor, and peripheral blood mononuclear cells were used for TCR beta sequencing. The Qiagen DNeasy Blood Extraction Kit was used to extract genomic DNA from the blood cell samples. From its cysteine to its phenylalanine, the CDR3 spans 15 amino acids. Kept here is only the CDR3 DNA, which spans 45 bases and is read in frame from base 1. From the germline V gene, CDR1 is SNHLY and CDR2 is FYNNEI. The method behind the library was the immunoSEQ multiplex PCR assay. A mixture of 60 forward primers for TCR Vbeta segments and 13 reverse primers for TCR Jbeta segments was used in the multiplex PCR. A multiplex PCR assay on genomic DNA amplified the CDR3 region of rearranged TCR beta genes. The Illumina HiSeq System was used to sequence the amplified TCR beta libraries as 87-base-pair reads. As for how the authors treated the data: Across the 500 to 700 repertoires, a later analysis counted 80 million or so unique TCR beta chains, 8.5 million to 12 million of which were shared by at least two donors. Raw reads were error-corrected and collapsed into unique sequences with a nearest-neighbor algorithm that merged closely related sequences to remove PCR and sequencing errors. CDR3 sequences were aligned to IMGT reference sequences to assign V, D and J gene segments. For a sequence to be retained, a match of at least six nucleotides to both a V gene segment and a J gene segment was required. Rearrangements were classified as productive when the CDR3 lacked stop codons and remained in frame with V and J, and all other rearrangements were classified as non-productive. CDR3 was defined according to IMGT convention as the region running from the second conserved V-encoded cysteine to the conserved J-encoded phenylalanine. In an earlier analysis of around 540 of the donors, sequences lacking an unambiguous match to a single V gene segment were excluded. In an earlier analysis of a few hundred of the donors, a V segment was called functional when productive rearrangements were above 56.7%, and segregating when the standard deviation between donors exceeded 5%. A statistical classification framework was developed to diagnose cytomegalovirus status using the catalog of TCR beta chain sequences. V and J gene assignment, in a later analysis, came from comparing TCR nucleotide sequences with IMGT/GENE-DB human TR gene sequences. Using the TCRdist pipeline, a later analysis assigned CDR3 sequences along with most-parsimonious VDJ recombination scenarios. A later analysis defined each TCR beta chain by its CDR3 amino acid sequence plus V-gene family, and excluded reads lacking a unique V-gene family. To address suspected cross-contamination and a sequencing artifact, a later analysis removed a few hundred highly shared, low-generation-probability nucleotide sequences. In a later analysis, a clonal expansion index was calculated for each public chain from normalized within-repertoire ranks of inferred template counts. A later analysis computed generation probabilities with a VDJ recombination model fitted to out-of-frame rearrangements, and checked the results against IGoR. A later analysis scored TCR-TCR, TCR-HLA and TCR-CMV co-occurrence with hypergeometric tests, applying a repertoire-size bias correction to TCR pairs. A later analysis estimated false discovery rates by permuting HLA or CMV assignments 20 times. In a later analysis, co-occurring TCRs were grouped using DBSCAN, and TCRdist sequence similarity was added for clustering within HLA-allele-positive subsets. Repertoires with fewer than 30,000 or more than 120,000 public chains were left out of co-occurrence clustering, as were five repertoires with anomalous nucleotide sharing. TCRdb took over this immuneACCESS table, retaining in-frame rearrangements with V and J assigned. Such tables are incomplete; in checked studies, under half of the missing clones stem from an unresolved V gene, and the remainder is unexplained. V, J and clone size reflect that table, while D and trimming were determined from the DNA. Present in this sample are roughly 260,000 clones, approximately 85% of which were seen just once. The biggest ten clones account for roughly 2% of the sample.

As to this clone: Its cognate antigen has yet to be identified. No quality values exist for individual bases; no much larger clone is one base distant.

Here the chain combines TRBV2 and TRBJ2-5; the D gene remains uncertain. The end of the DNA fits TRBJ2-7 better, so the J call may be wrong. The TCR sequence derives from a woman in her thirties or forties in good health and CMV-seropositive. Sequenced: PBMCs. The CDR3 amino acid sequence is: CASRDPTARIYEQYF. In nucleotide form, the sequence is TGTGCCAGCAGAGACCCTACAGCTCGGATCTACGAGCAGTACTTC.